The clone carrying this TCR beta chain was recorded many times. The antigen remains unidentified. This sample is drawn from a study of T cells in Graves' hyperthyroidism and ophthalmopathy. Study context: Peripheral blood was secured at the point of initial diagnosis, before any treatment.

Points from the study as a whole: Ophthalmopathy could be told apart from stable hyperthyroidism with a 13 V-J model. In validation, the model predicted ophthalmopathy. These predictions came a median 6.5 months before onset. Most clonotypes expanded in the thyroid (above 0.001) were also present in blood.

This CDR3 contains 13 residues. Trimming shortened V by 1 base and J by 4 bases, and 5 bases separated the two germline ends. Researchers took RNA transcripts and amplified the TCR beta CDR3 regions from them. When the TCR CDR3 underwent first-round RT-PCR, the HTBI primer set was used. TCRdb reprocessed the multiplex PCR reads via MiXCR and lists one record per CDR3 protein. The sample includes around 300,000 distinct CDR3 sequences, roughly 15% of them seen just once. This sequence was found in a middle-aged woman with Graves' hyperthyroidism. The chain links TRBV12-3 or TRBV12-4 to TRBJ1-3; D not resolved. The sequenced material came from blood. In DNA, the CDR3 is TGTGCCAGCAGTTTAGTTGTGGGAAACACCATATATTTT. This gives the protein CASSLVVGNTIYF.